In its sample, the clone carrying this T cell receptor beta chain was seen once. This entry belongs to a study of blood T cell repertoires in COVID-19. Study details: Acute and convalescent COVID-19 specimens originated in the United States, Italy and Spain. Sample material is recorded as cDNA or gDNA derived from T cells, B-cell-depleted T cells, or PBMCs.

Germline V gene data show CDR1 as LNHNV and CDR2 as YYDKDF (reference sequence). The J segment lost 4 bases and the V segment lost 0 bases, leaving 1 base of the junction unmatched. The CDR3 covers 16 residues. Methods used by the authors: Amplification of reference gene primers was used by the study to estimate nucleated cell counts. Profiling relied on immunoSEQ multiplex PCR, and the TCRdb table lists in-frame clones only, not all of them. The V and J calls and clone size were taken over from that table, and D and trimming were inferred from the DNA. The sample has 200,000 to 300,000 clones, approximately 80% seen once; the top ten hold 5.5% to 7.5%.

The chain employs TRBV15 and TRBJ2-7; 15 nucleotides match TRBD2. Sequenced material: peripheral blood. This receptor was obtained from a woman in her sixties or seventies with active or convalescent COVID-19. CDR3 loop: CATSREGTSGGYEQYF. CDR3 DNA sequence: TGTGCCACCAGCAGAGAAGGGACTAGCGGGGGGTACGAGCAGTACTTC.